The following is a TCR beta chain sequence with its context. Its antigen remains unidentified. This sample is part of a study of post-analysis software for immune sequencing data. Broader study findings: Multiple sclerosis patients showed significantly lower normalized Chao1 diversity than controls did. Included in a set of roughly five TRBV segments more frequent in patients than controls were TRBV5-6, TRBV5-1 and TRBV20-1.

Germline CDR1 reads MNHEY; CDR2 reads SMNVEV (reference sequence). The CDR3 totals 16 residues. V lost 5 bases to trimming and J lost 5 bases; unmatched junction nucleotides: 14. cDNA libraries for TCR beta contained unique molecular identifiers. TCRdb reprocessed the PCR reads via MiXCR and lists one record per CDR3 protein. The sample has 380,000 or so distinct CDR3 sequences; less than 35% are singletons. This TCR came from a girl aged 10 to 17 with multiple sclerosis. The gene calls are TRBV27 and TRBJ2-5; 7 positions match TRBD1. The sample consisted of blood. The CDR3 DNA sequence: TGTGCCAGCAGTCTTTTCTCCGGGACAGTAAAGGAGACCCAGTACTTC. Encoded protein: CASSLFSGTVKETQYF.